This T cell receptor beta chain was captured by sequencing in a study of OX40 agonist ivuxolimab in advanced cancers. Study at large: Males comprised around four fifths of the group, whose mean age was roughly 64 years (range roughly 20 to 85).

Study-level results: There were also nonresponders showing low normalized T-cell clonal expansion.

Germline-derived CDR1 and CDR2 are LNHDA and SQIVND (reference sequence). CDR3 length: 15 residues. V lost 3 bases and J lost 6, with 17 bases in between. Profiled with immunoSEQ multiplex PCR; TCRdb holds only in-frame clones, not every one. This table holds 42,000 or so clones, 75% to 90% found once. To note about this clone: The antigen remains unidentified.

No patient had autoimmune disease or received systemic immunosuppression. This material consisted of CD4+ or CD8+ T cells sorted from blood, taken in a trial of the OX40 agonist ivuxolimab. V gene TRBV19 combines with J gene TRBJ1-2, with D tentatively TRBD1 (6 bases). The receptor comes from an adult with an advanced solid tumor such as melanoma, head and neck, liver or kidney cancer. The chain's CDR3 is CASSIPGQRLDGYTF. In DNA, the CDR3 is TGTGCCAGTAGTATCCCCGGACAGAGGTTGGATGGCTACACCTTC.